Presented here are 22 T cell receptor beta chains from one specimen sequenced in a study of identical twins. Using its own MiXCR run on the 5' RACE reads, TCRdb lists one record per CDR3 protein. The data show roughly 540,000 distinct CDR3 sequences, roughly a fifth seen once. The sample was also reused in another study, on T cells expressing NK-cell markers.

Sample: CD4+ T cells sorted from blood. Every receptor here comes from a young woman in good health.

The chain couples TRBV18 to TRBJ1-1; D remains ambiguous. The V gene lost 0 bases and the J gene lost 1 base, with 9 bases spanning the gap. The CDR3 contains 15 residues. Per the germline V gene, CDR1 is KGHSH and CDR2 is LQKENI. CDR3 residues: CASSPPYPSNTEAFF. CDR3 DNA: TGTGCCAGCTCACCACCCTACCCGTCGAACACTGAAGCTTTCTTT. The complete variable domain, with remaining parts taken from reference TRBV18 and TRBJ1-1, reads NAGVMQNPRHLVRRRGQEARLRCSPMKGHSHVYWYRQLPEEGLKFMVYLQKENIIDESGMPKERFSAEFPKEGPSILRIQQVVRGDSAAYFCASSPPYPSNTEAFFGQGTRLTVV.

This clonotype was seen only a few times. This rearrangement joins TRBV3-1 to TRBJ2-3; 15 nucleotides match TRBD2. V shed 6 bases, J shed 6 bases, and the junction held 10 bases outside the gene matches. Germline assignment: CDR1 LGHDT and CDR2 YNNKEL (reference sequence). The CDR3 spans 17 residues. The CDR3 protein is CASRSGLAGGPADTQYF. For the CDR3, the DNA is TGTGCCAGCAGGAGTGGACTAGCGGGAGGGCCAGCGGATACGCAGTATTTT.

This clonotype has a handful of counts. The V and J genes are TRBV12-5 and TRBJ2-3; D gene unclear. Trimming removed 6 bases at V and 0 bases at J, with 19 bases between. CDR1 and CDR2 from the germline V gene are LGHNT and FRNRAP. The CDR3 contains 17 residues. The CDR3 DNA sequence: TGTGCTAGTGGCTCAACTCCCGACGGATCTAGCACAGATACGCAGTATTTT. Its protein product is CASGSTPDGSSTDTQYF.

The V and J genes are TRBV12-3 or TRBV12-4 and TRBJ2-7; 10 bases map to TRBD2. The CDR3 runs to 15 residues. Germline trimming cut 6 bases from V and 1 base from J; bases unmatched to any gene: 6. In nucleotides, the CDR3 is TGTGCCAGCAGCGATACTAGCGGGGTATCCTACGAGCAGTACTTC. Its protein product is CASSDTSGVSYEQYF.

This clonotype was found a few times. The chain has TRBV29-1 and TRBJ1-5; D gene uncertain. The germline V and J ends were trimmed by 7 bases and 9 bases, with 16 bases remaining between them. Per germline, CDR1 SQVTM and CDR2 ANQGSEA. The length of the CDR3 is 12 residues. Written as DNA, the CDR3 is TGCAGCGCCCCAAACCACCGTTTGCCCCAGCATTTT. Translation gives CSAPNHRLPQHF.

The rearrangement uses TRBV20-1 and TRBJ2-7; 8 positions agree with TRBD1. With V trimmed by 1 base and J by 6 bases, 14 bases remained unmatched. The V gene's germline CDR1 is DFQATT and CDR2 SNEGSKA (reference sequence). This CDR3 comprises 16 residues. CDR3 sequence (DNA): TGCAGTGCTAGAGGGAGGGGAGCGACAGGGGATTCCGAGCAGTACTTC. It yields the protein CSARGRGATGDSEQYF.

This clonotype was observed a few times. The chain uses TRBV10-3 and TRBJ2-1; maybe TRBD2 (6 bases). The length of the CDR3 is 14 residues. CDR1 and CDR2 from the germline V gene are ENHRY and SYGVKD. V shed 6 bases and J shed 6 bases, with 15 bases lying between them. In nucleotides, the CDR3 is TGTGCCATCAGCGAATGGGGACTCAGCAATGAGCAGTTCTTC. Encoded protein: CAISEWGLSNEQFF.

This clonotype appeared many times. The gene calls are TRBV12-3 or TRBV12-4 and TRBJ2-1; 9 bases map to TRBD2. J was trimmed by 6 bases and V by 5 bases; bases with no gene match: 11. The CDR3 extends over 16 amino acids. CDR3 residues: CASSPGSRLAVNEQFF. CDR3 coding DNA: TGTGCCAGCAGTCCCGGGTCTCGACTAGCGGTCAATGAGCAGTTCTTC.

This clonotype was found many times. The rearrangement joins TRBV12-3 or TRBV12-4 to TRBJ2-1; maybe TRBD2 (5 bases). The CDR3 is 15 amino acids. V lost 4 bases to trimming and J lost 1 base, with 11 bases between them. The CDR3 coding sequence is TGTGCCAGCAGTTCCCTGCCGGGGTCCTACAATGAGCAGTTCTTC. Translation: CASSSLPGSYNEQFF.

The gene calls are TRBV5-1 and TRBJ2-7; 11 bases match TRBD1. The germline gives CDR1 SGHRS, CDR2 YFSETQ. V was pared by 0 bases and J by 5 bases, with 7 bases of the junction left unmatched. The CDR3 runs 16 residues. The CDR3 coding sequence is TGCGCCAGCAGCTTGGTAAGGGACAGGGGGGCTCACGAGCAGTACTTC. This sequence encodes CASSLVRDRGAHEQYF.

Notes on this clonotype: A much larger clone is a single base away; this may be a read error. The CDR3, as DNA: TGTGCCAGCTCACCACGGGGGACAGGTACCTACGAGCAGTACTTC. It yields the protein CASSPRGTGTYEQYF. The chain uses TRBV18 and TRBJ2-7; 8 bases map to TRBD1. V was pared by 1 base and J by 2 bases, with 4 bases of the junction left unmatched. This CDR3 region has 15 residues. Germline V gene sequence: CDR1 KGHSH, CDR2 LQKENI.

The chain has TRBV3-1 and TRBJ1-2; D remains ambiguous. Deletions cut 4 bases from V and 0 bases from J, with 12 bases between. The CDR3 has 15 amino acids. Germline V gene lookup returns CDR1 LGHDT and CDR2 YNNKEL (reference sequence). CDR3 loop: CASSPPAGANYGYTF. The DNA of the CDR3 is TGTGCCAGCAGCCCTCCTGCGGGAGCTAACTATGGCTACACCTTC.

Here the CDR3 reads CASSEDQGGLLNTGELFF. The CDR3 DNA reads as TGTGCCAGCAGTGAGGACCAGGGGGGACTACTCAACACCGGGGAGCTGTTTTTT. V is TRBV6-1 and J is TRBJ2-2, with D perhaps matching TRBD1 or TRBD2 (7 bases each). V lost 3 bases to trimming and J lost 2 bases, with 19 bases between them. This CDR3 spans 18 amino acids. The V gene's germline CDR1 is MNHNS and CDR2 SASEGT.

V gene TRBV7-2 combines with J gene TRBJ2-7; either TRBD1 or TRBD2 may fit D (5 bases each). The germline V gene has CDR1 SGHTA and CDR2 FQGNSA. This CDR3 comprises 16 residues. With 1 base removed from V and 2 bases from J, the gap between germline ends came to 15 bases. CDR3 residues: CASSLGTAVGAYEQYF. The CDR3 nucleotides read TGTGCCAGCAGCTTAGGAACTGCCGTGGGGGCCTACGAGCAGTACTTC.

This chain connects TRBV5-1 to TRBJ2-5, with 11 bases identical to TRBD2. Germline-derived CDR1 and CDR2 are SGHRS and YFSETQ. V lost 0 bases, J lost 2 bases, and 12 bases stayed unmatched. This CDR3 comprises 19 residues. The CDR3 sequence: CASSLERGSGRALQETQYF. For the CDR3, the DNA is TGCGCCAGCAGCTTGGAGAGGGGTAGCGGGAGGGCCTTACAAGAGACCCAGTACTTC. Looking up the rest from reference TRBV5-1 and TRBJ2-5 gives the full variable domain: KAGVTQTPRYLIKTRGQQVTLSCSPISGHRSVSWYQQTPGQGLQFLFEYFSETQRNKGNFPGRFSGRQFSNSRSEMNVSTLELGDSALYLCASSLERGSGRALQETQYFGPGTRLLVL.

This chain links TRBV5-4 with TRBJ2-3; perhaps D is TRBD1 or TRBD2 (5 bases each). CDR1 is SGHNT and CDR2 is YYREEE in the germline V gene (reference sequence). Trimming stripped 1 base from V and 2 bases from J, with 8 bases between. The CDR3 is made up of 14 amino acids. CDR3 bases: TGTGCCAGCAGCTTGACCGGGGCCACAGATACGCAGTATTTT. Translation gives CASSLTGATDTQYF.

This clonotype was counted only a few times. This chain connects TRBV28 to TRBJ2-1; a weak D match, TRBD2 (5 bases). V was shortened by 8 bases and J by 6 bases, with 20 bases between the two germline ends. Germline assignment: CDR1 MDHEN and CDR2 SYDVKM. The CDR3 covers 15 residues. CDR3 sequence: CASSIRPRRSNEQFF. The CDR3 DNA sequence: TGTGCCAGCTCAATCCGCCCGAGGAGGAGCAATGAGCAGTTCTTC.

The chain joins TRBV20-1 to TRBJ2-2; 9 bases fit TRBD1. V shed 5 bases, J shed 7 bases, and the junction held 8 bases outside the gene matches. Germline assignment: CDR1 DFQATT and CDR2 SNEGSKA (reference sequence). This CDR3 contains 14 residues. CDR3 residues: CSALQQGAVGELFF. The CDR3 region has the DNA TGCAGTGCTTTACAACAGGGGGCCGTCGGGGAGCTGTTTTTT.

V usage is TRBV6-1 and J usage is TRBJ2-5; D possibly matches TRBD1 or TRBD2 (5 bases each). Trimming left V 6 bases short and J 3 bases short, with 17 bases between. Germline CDR1 MNHNS, CDR2 SASEGT. The CDR3 spans 15 residues. The CDR3 sequence: CASSPSGTAKETQYF. The CDR3 nucleotides read TGTGCCAGCAGCCCCTCCGGGACGGCTAAAGAGACCCAGTACTTC.

This chain connects TRBV10-3 to TRBJ2-3, with TRBD2 matching 8 bases. This CDR3 has 15 amino acids. V was pared by 6 bases and J by 0 bases, with 5 bases of the junction left unmatched. Germline values: CDR1 ENHRY, CDR2 SYGVKD. The CDR3 here is CAISLSGVSTDTQYF. As DNA, the CDR3 is TGTGCCATCAGCCTTAGCGGGGTTAGCACAGATACGCAGTATTTT.

The chain uses TRBV9 and TRBJ1-4, with 10 bases that match TRBD1. V gave up 3 bases and J gave up 7 bases; unmatched junction bases: 6. The germline V gene has CDR1 SGDLS and CDR2 YYNGEE. This CDR3 is 15 amino acids long. The chain's CDR3 is CASSGGDRGVEKLFF. Here the CDR3 DNA reads TGTGCCAGCAGCGGAGGGGACAGGGGAGTTGAAAAACTGTTTTTT.

The chain joins TRBV20-1 to TRBJ2-5; 9 bases match TRBD1. Germline CDR1 and CDR2: DFQATT and SNEGSKA (reference sequence). This CDR3 has 13 residues. The CDR3 reads CSRKGTGLETQYF. CDR3 in DNA: TGCAGCCGCAAAGGGACAGGGTTAGAGACCCAGTACTTC.